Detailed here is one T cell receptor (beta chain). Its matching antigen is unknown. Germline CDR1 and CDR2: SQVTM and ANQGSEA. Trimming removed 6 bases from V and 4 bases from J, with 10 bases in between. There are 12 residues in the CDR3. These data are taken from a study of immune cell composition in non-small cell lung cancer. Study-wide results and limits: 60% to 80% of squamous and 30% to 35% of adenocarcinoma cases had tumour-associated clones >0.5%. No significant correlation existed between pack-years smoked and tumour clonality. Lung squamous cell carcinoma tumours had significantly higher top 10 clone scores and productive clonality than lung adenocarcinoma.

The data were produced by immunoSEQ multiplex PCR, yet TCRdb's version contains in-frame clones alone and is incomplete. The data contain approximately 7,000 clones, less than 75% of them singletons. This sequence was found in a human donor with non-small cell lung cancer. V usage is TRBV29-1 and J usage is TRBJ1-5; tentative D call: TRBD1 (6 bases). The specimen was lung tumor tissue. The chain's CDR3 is CSVGQLNQPQHF. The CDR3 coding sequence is TGCAGCGTAGGACAGTTAAATCAGCCCCAGCATTTT.